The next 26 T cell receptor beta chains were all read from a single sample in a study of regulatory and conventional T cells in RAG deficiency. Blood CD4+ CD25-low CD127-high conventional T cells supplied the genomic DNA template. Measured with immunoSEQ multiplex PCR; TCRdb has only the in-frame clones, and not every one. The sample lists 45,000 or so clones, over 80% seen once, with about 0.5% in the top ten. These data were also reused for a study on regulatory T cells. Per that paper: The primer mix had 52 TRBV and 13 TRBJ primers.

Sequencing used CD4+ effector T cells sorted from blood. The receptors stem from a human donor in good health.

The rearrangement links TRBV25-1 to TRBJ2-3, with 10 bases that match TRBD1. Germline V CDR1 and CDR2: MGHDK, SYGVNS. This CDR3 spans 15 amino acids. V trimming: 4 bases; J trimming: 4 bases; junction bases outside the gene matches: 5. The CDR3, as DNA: TGTGCCAGCAGTGTAGGGACAGGGGTCCCAGATACGCAGTATTTT. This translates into CASSVGTGVPDTQYF.

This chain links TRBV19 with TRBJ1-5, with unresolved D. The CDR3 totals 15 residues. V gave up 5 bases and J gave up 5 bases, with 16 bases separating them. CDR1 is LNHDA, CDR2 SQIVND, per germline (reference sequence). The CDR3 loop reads CASSPGNVDHQPQHF. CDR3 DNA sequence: TGTGCCAGTAGTCCGGGCAACGTGGATCATCAGCCCCAGCATTTT.

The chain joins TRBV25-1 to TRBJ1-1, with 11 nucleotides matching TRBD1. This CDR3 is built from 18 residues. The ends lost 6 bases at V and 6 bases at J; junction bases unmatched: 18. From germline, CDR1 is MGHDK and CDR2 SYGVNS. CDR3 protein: CASRPRDRGLTRFAEAFF. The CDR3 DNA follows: TGTGCCAGCAGGCCTAGGGACAGGGGGTTAACGAGGTTCGCTGAAGCTTTCTTT. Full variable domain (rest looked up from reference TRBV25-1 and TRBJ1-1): EADIYQTPRYLVIGTGKKITLECSQTMGHDKMYWYQQDPGMELHLIHYSYGVNSTEKGDLSSESTVSRIRTEHFPLTLESARPSHTSQYLCASRPRDRGLTRFAEAFFGQGTRLTVV.

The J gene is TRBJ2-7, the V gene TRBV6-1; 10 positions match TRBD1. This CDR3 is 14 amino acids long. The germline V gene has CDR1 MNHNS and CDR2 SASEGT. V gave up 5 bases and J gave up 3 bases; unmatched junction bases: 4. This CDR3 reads CASSRDRGVYEQYF. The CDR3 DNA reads TGTGCCAGCAGTCGGGACAGGGGCGTCTACGAGCAGTACTTC.

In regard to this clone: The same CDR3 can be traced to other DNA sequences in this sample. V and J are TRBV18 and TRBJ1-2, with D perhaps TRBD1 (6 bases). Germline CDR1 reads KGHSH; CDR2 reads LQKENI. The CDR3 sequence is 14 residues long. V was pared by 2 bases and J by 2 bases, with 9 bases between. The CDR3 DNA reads TGTGCCAGCTCACCAACAGGGCAGAACTATGGCTACACCTTC. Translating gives CASSPTGQNYGYTF.

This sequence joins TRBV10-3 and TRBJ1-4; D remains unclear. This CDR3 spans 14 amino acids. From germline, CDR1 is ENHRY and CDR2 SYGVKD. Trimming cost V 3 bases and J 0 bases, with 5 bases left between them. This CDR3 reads CAISDQSTNEKLFF. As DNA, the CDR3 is TGTGCCATCAGTGACCAATCAACTAATGAAAAACTGTTTTTT.

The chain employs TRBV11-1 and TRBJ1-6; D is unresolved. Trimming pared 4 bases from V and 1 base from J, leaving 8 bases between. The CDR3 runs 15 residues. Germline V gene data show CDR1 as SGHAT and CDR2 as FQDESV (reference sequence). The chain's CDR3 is CASSSGGSYNSPLHF. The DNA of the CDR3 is TGTGCCAGCAGCTCGGGAGGGTCCTATAATTCACCCCTCCACTTT.

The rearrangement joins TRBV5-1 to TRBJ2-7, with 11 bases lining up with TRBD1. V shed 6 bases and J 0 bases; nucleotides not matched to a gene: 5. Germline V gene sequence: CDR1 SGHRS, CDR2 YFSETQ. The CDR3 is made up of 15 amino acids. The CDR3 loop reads CASTSGTGGSYEQYF. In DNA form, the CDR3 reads TGCGCCAGCACCTCCGGGACAGGGGGCTCCTACGAGCAGTACTTC.

The CDR3 DNA reads as TGTGCCATAGGGATCGGCTATGGCTACACCTTC. This encodes CAIGIGYGYTF. The rearrangement uses TRBV28 and TRBJ1-2, with D uncertain. The CDR3 is 11 residues long. V shed 10 bases and J shed 4 bases, with 10 bases lying between them. Germline assignment: CDR1 MDHEN and CDR2 SYDVKM.

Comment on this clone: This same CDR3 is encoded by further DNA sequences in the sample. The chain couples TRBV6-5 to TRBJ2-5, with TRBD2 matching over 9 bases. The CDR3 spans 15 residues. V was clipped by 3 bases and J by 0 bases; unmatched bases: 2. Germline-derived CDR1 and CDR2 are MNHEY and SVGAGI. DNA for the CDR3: TGTGCCAGCAGTTATCTAGCGGGGAACCAAGAGACCCAGTACTTC. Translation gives CASSYLAGNQETQYF.

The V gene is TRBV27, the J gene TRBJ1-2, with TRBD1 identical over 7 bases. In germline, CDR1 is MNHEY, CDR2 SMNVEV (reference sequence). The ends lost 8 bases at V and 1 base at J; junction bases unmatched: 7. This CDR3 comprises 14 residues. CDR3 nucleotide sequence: TGTGCCAGCGGTCGGGCAGGGGGTAACTATGGCTACACCTTC. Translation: CASGRAGGNYGYTF.

CDR3 in DNA: TGTGCCAGTAGTATTTCTGCAGGGTTTCAGCCCCAGCATTTT. It translates to CASSISAGFQPQHF. This chain connects TRBV19 to TRBJ1-5; TRBD1 is a possible D gene (5 bases). This CDR3 has 14 amino acids. Germline V gives CDR1 LNHDA, CDR2 SQIVND (reference sequence). Trimming took 3 bases from V and 6 from J, leaving 12 bases between them.

CDR3 in amino acids: CASSRQREKGEQYF. The DNA of the CDR3 is TGTGCCAGCAGCCGTCAGCGGGAGAAGGGCGAGCAGTACTTC. The chain combines TRBV5-3 with TRBJ2-7, with 8 bases aligning to TRBD2. TRBV5-3 is known as an ORF, though its function is uncertain. V trimming: 8 bases; J trimming: 6 bases; junction bases outside the gene matches: 13. CDR3 length equals 14 residues.

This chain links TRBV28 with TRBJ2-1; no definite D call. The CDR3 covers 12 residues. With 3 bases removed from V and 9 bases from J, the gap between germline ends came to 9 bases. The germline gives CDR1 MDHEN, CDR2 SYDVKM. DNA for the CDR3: TGTGCCAGCAGTTTGGCCCTCGCTGAGCAGTTCTTC. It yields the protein CASSLALAEQFF.

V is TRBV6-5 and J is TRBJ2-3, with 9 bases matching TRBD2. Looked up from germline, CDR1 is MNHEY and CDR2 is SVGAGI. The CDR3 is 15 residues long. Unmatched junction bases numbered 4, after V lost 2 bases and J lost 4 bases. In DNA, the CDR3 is TGTGCCAGCAGTTACGGGACTAGCCGTGCAGATACGCAGTATTTT. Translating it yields CASSYGTSRADTQYF.

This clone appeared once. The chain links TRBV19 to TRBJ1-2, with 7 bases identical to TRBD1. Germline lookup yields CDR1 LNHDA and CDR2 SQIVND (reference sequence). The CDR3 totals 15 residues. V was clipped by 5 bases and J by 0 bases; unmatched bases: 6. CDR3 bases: TGTGCCAGTAGTCTTAAGACAGGGCCTAACTATGGCTACACCTTC. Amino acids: CASSLKTGPNYGYTF.

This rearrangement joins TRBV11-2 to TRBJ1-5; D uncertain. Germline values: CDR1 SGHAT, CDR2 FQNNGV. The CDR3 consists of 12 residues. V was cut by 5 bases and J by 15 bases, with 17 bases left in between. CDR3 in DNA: TGTGCCAGCAGCCCCACGACCGGCCGCCGGCATTTT. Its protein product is CASSPTTGRRHF.

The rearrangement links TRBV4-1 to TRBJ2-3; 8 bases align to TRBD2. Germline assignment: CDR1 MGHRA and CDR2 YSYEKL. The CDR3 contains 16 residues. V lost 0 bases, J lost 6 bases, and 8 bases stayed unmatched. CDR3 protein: CASSQDPAGVMDTQYF. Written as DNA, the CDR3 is TGCGCCAGCAGCCAAGACCCAGCGGGGGTAATGGATACGCAGTATTTT.

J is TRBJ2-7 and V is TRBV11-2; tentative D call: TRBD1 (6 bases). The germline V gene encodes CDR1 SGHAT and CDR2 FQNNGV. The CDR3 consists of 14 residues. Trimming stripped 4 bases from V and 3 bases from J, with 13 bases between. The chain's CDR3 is CASSSLQGSYEQYF. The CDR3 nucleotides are TGTGCCAGCAGCTCTCTACAGGGCAGCTACGAGCAGTACTTC.

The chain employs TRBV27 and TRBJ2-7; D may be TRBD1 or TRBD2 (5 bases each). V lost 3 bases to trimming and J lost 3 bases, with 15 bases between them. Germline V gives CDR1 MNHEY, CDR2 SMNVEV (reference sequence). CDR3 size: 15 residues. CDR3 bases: TGTGCCAGCAGTTTCGGGGACGGGACGGTCTACGAGCAGTACTTC. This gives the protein CASSFGDGTVYEQYF.

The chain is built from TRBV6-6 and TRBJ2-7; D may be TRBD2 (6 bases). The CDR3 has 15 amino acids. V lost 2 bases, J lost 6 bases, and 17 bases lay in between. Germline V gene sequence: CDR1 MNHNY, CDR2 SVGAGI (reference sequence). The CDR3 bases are TGTGCCAGCAGTTACGAATCGGGGGTTGGCAGCGAGCAGTACTTC. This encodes CASSYESGVGSEQYF.

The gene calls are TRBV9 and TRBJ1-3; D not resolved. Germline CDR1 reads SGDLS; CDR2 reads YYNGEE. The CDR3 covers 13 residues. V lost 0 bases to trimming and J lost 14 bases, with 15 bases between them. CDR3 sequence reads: CASSVALGGTLYF. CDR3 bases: TGTGCCAGCAGCGTAGCTCTAGGAGGAACTTTATATTTT.

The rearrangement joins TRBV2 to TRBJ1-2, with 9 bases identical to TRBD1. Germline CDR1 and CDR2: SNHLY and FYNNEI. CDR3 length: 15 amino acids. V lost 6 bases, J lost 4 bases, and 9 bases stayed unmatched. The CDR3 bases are TGTGCCAGCAGGGCGGGACAGGGCTCGATCTATGGCTACACCTTC. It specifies CASRAGQGSIYGYTF.

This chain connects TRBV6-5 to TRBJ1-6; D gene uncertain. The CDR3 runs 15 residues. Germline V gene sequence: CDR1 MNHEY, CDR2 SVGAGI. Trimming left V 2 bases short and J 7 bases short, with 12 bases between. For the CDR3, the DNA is TGTGCCAGCAGTTACACCTTGACGGAGAATTCACCCCTCCACTTT. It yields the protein CASSYTLTENSPLHF.

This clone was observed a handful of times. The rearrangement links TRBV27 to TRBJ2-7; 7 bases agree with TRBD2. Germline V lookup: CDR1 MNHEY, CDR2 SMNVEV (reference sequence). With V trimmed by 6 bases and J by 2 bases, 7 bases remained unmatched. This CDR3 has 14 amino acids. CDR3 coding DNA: TGTGCCAGCAGGCCGACTAGCTATGCCTACGAGCAGTACTTC. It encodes CASRPTSYAYEQYF.

The DNA for the CDR3 is TGTGCCAGCAGCCCAACCGGGCAACAAGATCAGCCCCAGCATTTT. Residues: CASSPTGQQDQPQHF. The chain couples TRBV9 to TRBJ1-5, with no clear D. The CDR3 covers 15 residues. Germline values: CDR1 SGDLS, CDR2 YYNGEE. The V and J ends lost 4 bases and 5 bases respectively, with 16 bases between them.